This T cell receptor beta chain was identified in a study of T cell responses to AZD1222 COVID-19 vaccine. This clone has just one count. What it recognizes is unknown. Trimming took off 6 bases at V and 7 bases at J, with 12 bases between the two ends. Germline V gene sequence: CDR1 MNHEY, CDR2 SVGAGI. This CDR3 contains 13 residues. The assay was immunoSEQ multiplex PCR, and TCRdb's table has in-frame clones only and misses some. The sample lists under 150,000 clones, 80% to 90% seen once, with roughly 1.6% in the top ten. Whole-study findings and limits: The study sampled repertoires only after the peak T cell response. Baseline seropositivity occurred in only a handful of AZD1222 recipients. Nearly half of spike-specific TCRs reportedly target variant regions that are unmutated in the B.1.351 and B.1.1.7 variants. Increases in Spike-specific TCR breadth and depth were seen after two AZD1222 doses.

The sequencing used peripheral blood, collected on day 0 of AZD1222 vaccination. The chain combines TRBV6-5 with TRBJ1-4; a possible D gene is TRBD1 (5 bases). The sequence derives from an adult in good health. The DNA of the CDR3 is TGTGCCAGCAGCCCCGCTAGGGGTGAAAAACTGTTTTTT. It yields the protein CASSPARGEKLFF.